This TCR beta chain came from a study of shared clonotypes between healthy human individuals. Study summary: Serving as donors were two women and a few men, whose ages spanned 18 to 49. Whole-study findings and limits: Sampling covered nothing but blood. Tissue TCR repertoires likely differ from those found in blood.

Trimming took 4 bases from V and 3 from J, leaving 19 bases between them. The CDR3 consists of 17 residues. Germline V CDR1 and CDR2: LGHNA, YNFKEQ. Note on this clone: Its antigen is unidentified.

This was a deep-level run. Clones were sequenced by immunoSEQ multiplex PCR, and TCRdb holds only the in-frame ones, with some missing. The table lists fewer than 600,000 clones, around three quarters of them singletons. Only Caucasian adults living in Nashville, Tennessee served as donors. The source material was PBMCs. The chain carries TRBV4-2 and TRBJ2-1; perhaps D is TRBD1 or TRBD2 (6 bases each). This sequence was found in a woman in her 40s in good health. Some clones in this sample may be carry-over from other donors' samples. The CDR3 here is CASSRKPGADNYNEQFF. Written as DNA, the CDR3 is TGTGCCAGCAGCCGCAAGCCGGGGGCGGATAACTACAATGAGCAGTTCTTC.